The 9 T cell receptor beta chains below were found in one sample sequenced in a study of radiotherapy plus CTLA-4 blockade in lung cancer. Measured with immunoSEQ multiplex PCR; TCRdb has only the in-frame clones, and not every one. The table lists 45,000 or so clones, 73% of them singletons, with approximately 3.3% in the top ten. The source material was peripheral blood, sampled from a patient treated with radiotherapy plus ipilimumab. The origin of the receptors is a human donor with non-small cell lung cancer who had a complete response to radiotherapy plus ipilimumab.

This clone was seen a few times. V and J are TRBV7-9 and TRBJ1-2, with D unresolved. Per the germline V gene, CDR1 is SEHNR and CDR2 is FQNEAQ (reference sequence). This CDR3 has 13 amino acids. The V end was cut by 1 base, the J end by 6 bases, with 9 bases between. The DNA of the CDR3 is TGTGCCAGCAGCTTAGAGAGGGCGGATGGCTACACCTTC. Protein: CASSLERADGYTF.

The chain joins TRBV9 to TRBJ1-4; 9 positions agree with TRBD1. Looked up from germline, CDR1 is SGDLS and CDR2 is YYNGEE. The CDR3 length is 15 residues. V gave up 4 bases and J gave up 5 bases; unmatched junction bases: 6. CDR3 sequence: CASSPGTGRNEKLFF. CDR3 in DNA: TGTGCCAGCAGCCCCGGGACAGGGCGGAATGAAAAACTGTTTTTT.

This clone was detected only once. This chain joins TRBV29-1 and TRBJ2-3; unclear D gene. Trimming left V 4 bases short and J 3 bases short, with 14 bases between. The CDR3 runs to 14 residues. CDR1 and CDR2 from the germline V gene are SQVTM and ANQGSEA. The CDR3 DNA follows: TGCAGCGTTGCGGCTGGTCGGGTGACAGATACGCAGTATTTT. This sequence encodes CSVAAGRVTDTQYF.

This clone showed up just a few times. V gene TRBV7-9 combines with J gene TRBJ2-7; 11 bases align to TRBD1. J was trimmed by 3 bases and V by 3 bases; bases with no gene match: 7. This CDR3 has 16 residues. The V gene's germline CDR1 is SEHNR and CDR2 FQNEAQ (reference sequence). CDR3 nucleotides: TGTGCCAGCAGCTTTAACCCCGGGACAGGGGGCTACGAGCAGTACTTC. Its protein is CASSFNPGTGGYEQYF. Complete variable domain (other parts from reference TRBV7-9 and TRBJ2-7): DTGVSQNPRHKITKRGQNVTFRCDPISEHNRLYWYRQTLGQGPEFLTYFQNEAQLEKSRLLSDRFSAERPKGSFSTLEIQRTEQGDSAMYLCASSFNPGTGGYEQYFGPGTRLTVT.

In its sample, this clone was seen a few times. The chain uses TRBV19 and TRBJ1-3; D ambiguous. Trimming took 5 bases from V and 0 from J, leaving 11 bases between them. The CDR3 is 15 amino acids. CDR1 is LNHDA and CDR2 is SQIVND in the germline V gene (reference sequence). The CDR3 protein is CASSDNLGSGNTIYF. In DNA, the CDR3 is TGTGCCAGTAGTGACAACTTAGGCTCTGGAAACACCATATATTTT.

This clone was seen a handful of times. CDR3 in amino acids: CSVARTAGGGTSTDTQYF. The CDR3 DNA sequence: TGCAGCGTCGCTCGAACAGCGGGAGGCGGGACTAGCACAGATACGCAGTATTTT. V gene TRBV29-1 combines with J gene TRBJ2-3, with 9 bases that match TRBD2. Germline values: CDR1 SQVTM, CDR2 ANQGSEA. CDR3 length: 18 residues. Trimming removed 6 bases from V and 0 bases from J; junction bases left unmatched: 16.

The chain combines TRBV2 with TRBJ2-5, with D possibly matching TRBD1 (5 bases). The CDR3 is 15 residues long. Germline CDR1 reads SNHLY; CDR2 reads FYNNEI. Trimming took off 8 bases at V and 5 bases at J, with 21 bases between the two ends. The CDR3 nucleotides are TGTGCCAGCTCGTCGCAGGGTTCATCGTGGGAGACCCAGTACTTC. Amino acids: CASSSQGSSWETQYF.

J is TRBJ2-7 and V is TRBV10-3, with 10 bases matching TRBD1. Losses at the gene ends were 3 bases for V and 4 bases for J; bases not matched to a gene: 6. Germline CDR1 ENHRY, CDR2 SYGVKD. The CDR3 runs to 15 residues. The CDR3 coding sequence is TGTGCCATCAGTGAACCGGGACAGGGGAGGTACGAGCAGTACTTC. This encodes CAISEPGQGRYEQYF.

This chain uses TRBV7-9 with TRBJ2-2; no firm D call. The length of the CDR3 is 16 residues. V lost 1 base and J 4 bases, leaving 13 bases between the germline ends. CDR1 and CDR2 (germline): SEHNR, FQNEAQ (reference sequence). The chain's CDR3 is CASSLGIGPGTGELFF. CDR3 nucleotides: TGTGCCAGCAGCTTAGGCATAGGTCCAGGCACCGGGGAGCTGTTTTTT.